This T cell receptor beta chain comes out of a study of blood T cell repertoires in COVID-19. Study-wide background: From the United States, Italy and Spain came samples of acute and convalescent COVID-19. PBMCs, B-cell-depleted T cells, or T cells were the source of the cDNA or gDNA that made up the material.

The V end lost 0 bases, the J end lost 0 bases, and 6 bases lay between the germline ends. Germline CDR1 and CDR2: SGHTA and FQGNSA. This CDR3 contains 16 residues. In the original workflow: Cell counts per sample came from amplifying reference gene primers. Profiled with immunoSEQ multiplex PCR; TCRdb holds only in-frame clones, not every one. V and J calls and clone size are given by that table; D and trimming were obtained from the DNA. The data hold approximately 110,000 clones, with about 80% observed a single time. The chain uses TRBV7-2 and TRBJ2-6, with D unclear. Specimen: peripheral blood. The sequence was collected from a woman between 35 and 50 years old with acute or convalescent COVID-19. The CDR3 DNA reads TGTGCCAGCAGCTTAGCTTCGAGCTCTGGGGCCAACGTCCTGACTTTC. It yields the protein CASSLASSSGANVLTF.